This is a list of T cell receptor beta chains from one sample in a study of prognosis after radiotherapy for stage I lung cancer. TCRdb passed the multiplex PCR reads through MiXCR, listing each CDR3 protein once. The repertoire holds fewer than 35,000 distinct CDR3 sequences, roughly 31% seen once, with about 12% in the top ten. The source material was PBMCs, sampled before or after stereotactic body radiation therapy (not recorded which). The receptors come from a donor over 45 with non-small cell lung cancer. CDR3s include the opening cysteine and the closing phenylalanine or tryptophan. D genes are given only for firm matches. The listing skips clone size in some rows; elsewhere it reads once, few, many or a size class.

V gene: TRBV19
D gene: TRBD2
J gene: TRBJ2-1
clone size: many
CDR3 protein: CASSSSWRGARRYNEQFF
CDR3 DNA: TGTGCCAGTAGTAGTAGCTGGCGGGGGGCAAGGCGTTACAATGAGCAGTTCTTC

V gene: TRBV6-9
D gene: TRBD1
J gene: TRBJ2-7
clone size: many
CDR3 protein: CASSYMGQGTHEQYF
CDR3 DNA: TGTGCCAGCAGTTACATGGGACAGGGGACGCACGAGCAGTACTTC

V gene: TRBV5-1
D gene: NA
J gene: TRBJ2-3
clone size: many
CDR3 protein: CASSLIAATDTQYF
CDR3 DNA: TGCGCCAGCAGCCTTATCGCAGCCACAGATACGCAGTATTTT

V gene: TRBV6-2/TRBV6-3
D gene: TRBD2
J gene: TRBJ2-7
clone size: many
CDR3 protein: CASSYSRASGSSYEQYF
CDR3 DNA: TGTGCCAGCAGTTACTCGCGGGCTAGCGGGAGCTCCTACGAGCAGTACTTC

V gene: TRBV6-1
D gene: TRBD2
J gene: TRBJ2-1
clone size: many
CDR3 protein: CASRRGGLEGEQFF
CDR3 DNA: TGTGCCAGCAGACGGGGGGGCTTAGAGGGCGAGCAGTTCTTC

V gene: TRBV5-1
D gene: NA
J gene: TRBJ2-2
clone size: NA
CDR3 protein: CASSSENTGELFF
CDR3 DNA: TGCGCCAGCAGCTCGGAGAACACCGGGGAGCTGTTTTTT

V gene: TRBV4-1
D gene: TRBD2
J gene: TRBJ2-7
clone size: many
CDR3 protein: CASSQVTGTRLYEQYF
CDR3 DNA: TGCGCCAGCAGCCAAGTAACCGGGACTAGGCTCTACGAGCAGTACTTC

V gene: TRBV7-9
D gene: TRBD1
J gene: TRBJ1-2
clone size: medium-sized
CDR3 protein: CASSPERTGDKRGYTF
CDR3 DNA: TGTGCCAGCAGCCCCGAAAGGACAGGGGATAAGCGTGGCTACACCTTC

V gene: TRBV18
D gene: NA
J gene: TRBJ1-2
clone size: many
CDR3 protein: CASSPIMGAGNYGYTF
CDR3 DNA: TGTGCCAGCTCACCCATTATGGGGGCCGGGAACTATGGCTACACCTTC

V gene: TRBV2
D gene: NA
J gene: TRBJ2-5
clone size: many
CDR3 protein: CASKGYQETQYF
CDR3 DNA: TGTGCCAGCAAAGGCTACCAAGAGACCCAGTACTTC